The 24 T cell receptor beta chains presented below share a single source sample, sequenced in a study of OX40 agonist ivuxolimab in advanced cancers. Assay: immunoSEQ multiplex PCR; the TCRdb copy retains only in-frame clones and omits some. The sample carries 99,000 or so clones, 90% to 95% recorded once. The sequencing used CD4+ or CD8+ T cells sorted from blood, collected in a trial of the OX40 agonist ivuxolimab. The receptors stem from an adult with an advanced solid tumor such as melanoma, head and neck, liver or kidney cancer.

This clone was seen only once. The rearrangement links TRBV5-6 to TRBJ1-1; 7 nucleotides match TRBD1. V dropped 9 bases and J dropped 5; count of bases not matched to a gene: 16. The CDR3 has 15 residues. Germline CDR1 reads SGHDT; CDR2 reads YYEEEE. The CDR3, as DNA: TGTGCCAACAATTTTGCCGACAGGGTACATACTGAAGCTTTCTTT. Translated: CANNFADRVHTEAFF.

CDR3: CASSLAPRDISGNTIYF. CDR3 nucleotides: TGTGCCAGCAGCTTAGCCCCCCGGGACATCTCTGGAAACACCATATATTTT. The V call is TRBV7-6, the J call TRBJ1-3; TRBD1 is a possible D gene (6 bases). CDR1 is SGHVS, CDR2 FNYEAQ, per germline. Trimming cost V 0 bases and J 0 bases, with 12 bases left between them. CDR3 length equals 17 residues.

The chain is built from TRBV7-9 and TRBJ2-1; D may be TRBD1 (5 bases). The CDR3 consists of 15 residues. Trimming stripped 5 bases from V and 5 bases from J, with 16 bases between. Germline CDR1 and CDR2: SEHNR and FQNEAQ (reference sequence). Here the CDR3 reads CASSDLVRGDNEQFF. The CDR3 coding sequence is TGTGCCAGCAGCGACCTCGTAAGGGGTGACAATGAGCAGTTCTTC.

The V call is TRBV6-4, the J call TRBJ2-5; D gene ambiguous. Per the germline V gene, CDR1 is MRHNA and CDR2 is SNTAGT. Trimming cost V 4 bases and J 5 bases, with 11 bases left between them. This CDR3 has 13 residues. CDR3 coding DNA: TGTGCCAGCAGTGTGTACGGTGGGGAGACCCAGTACTTC. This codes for CASSVYGGETQYF.

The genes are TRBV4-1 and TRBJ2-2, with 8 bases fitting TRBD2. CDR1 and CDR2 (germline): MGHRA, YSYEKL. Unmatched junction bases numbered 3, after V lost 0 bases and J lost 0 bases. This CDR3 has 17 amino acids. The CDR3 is CASSQDPAGANTGELFF. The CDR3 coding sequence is TGCGCCAGCAGCCAAGATCCAGCGGGAGCGAACACCGGGGAGCTGTTTTTT.

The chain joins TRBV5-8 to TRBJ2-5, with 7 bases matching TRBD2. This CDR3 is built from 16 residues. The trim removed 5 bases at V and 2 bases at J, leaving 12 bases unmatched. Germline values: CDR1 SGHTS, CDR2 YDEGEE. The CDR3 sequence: CASRHHPAGLQETQYF. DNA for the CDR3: TGTGCCAGCAGACACCACCCAGCGGGACTGCAAGAGACCCAGTACTTC. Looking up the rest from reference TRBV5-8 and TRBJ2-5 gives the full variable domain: EAGVTQSPTHLIKTRGQQATLRCSPISGHTSVYWYQQALGLGLQFLLWYDEGEERNRGNFPPRFSGRQFPNYSSELNVNALELEDSALYLCASRHHPAGLQETQYFGPGTRLLVL.

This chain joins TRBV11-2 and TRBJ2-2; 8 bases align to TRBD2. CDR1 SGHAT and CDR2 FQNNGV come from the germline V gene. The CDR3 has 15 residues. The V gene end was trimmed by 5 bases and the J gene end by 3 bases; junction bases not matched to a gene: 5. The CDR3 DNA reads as TGTGCCAGCAGCGTACTAGCGGCTTACACCGGGGAGCTGTTTTTT. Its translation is CASSVLAAYTGELFF. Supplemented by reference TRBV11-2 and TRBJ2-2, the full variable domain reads EAGVAQSPRYKIIEKRQSVAFWCNPISGHATLYWYQQILGQGPKLLIQFQNNGVVDDSQLPKDRFSAERLKGVDSTLKIQPAKLEDSAVYLCASSVLAAYTGELFFGEGSRLTVL.

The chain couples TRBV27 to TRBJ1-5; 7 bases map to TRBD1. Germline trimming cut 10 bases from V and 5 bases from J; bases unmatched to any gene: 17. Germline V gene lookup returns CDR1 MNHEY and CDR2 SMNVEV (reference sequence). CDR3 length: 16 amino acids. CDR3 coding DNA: TGTGCCACCCGCCAGGGGGGAGGTCTCCCAGATCAGCCCCAGCATTTT. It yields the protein CATRQGGGLPDQPQHF.

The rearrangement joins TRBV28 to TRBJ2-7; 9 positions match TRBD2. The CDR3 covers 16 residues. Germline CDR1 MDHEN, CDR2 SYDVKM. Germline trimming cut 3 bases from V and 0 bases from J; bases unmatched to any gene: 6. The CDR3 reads CASSFSLAGSSYEQYF. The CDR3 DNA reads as TGTGCCAGCAGTTTCTCTCTAGCGGGAAGCTCCTACGAGCAGTACTTC.

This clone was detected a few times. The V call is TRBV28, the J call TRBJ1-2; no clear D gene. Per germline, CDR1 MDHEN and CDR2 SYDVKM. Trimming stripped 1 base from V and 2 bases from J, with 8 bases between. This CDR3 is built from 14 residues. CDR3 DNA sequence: TGTGCCAGCAGTTTATTGGCTGGGAACTATGGCTACACCTTC. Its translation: CASSLLAGNYGYTF.

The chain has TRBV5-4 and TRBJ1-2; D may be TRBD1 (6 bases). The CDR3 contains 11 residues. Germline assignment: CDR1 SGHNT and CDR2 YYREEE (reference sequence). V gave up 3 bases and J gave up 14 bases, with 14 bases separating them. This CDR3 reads CASSSQGNRTF. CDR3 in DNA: TGTGCCAGCAGCTCACAGGGAAATAGGACCTTC.

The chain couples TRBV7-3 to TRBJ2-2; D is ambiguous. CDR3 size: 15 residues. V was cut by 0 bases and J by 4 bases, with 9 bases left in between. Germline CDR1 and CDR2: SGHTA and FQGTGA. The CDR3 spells CASSLTGVTTGELFF. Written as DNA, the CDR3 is TGTGCCAGCAGCTTAACTGGGGTGACCACCGGGGAGCTGTTTTTT.

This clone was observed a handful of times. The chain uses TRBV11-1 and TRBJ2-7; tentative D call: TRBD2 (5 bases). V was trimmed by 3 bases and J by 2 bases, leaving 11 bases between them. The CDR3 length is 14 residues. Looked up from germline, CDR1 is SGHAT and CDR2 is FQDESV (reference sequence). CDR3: CASSLRRAPYEQYF. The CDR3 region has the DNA TGTGCCAGCAGCTTGAGGCGGGCCCCCTACGAGCAGTACTTC.

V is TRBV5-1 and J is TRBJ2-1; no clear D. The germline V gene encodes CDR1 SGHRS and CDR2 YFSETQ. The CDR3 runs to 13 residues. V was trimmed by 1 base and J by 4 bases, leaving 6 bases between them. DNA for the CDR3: TGCGCCAGCAGCTTGCCTCGATACAATGAGCAGTTCTTC. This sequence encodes CASSLPRYNEQFF.

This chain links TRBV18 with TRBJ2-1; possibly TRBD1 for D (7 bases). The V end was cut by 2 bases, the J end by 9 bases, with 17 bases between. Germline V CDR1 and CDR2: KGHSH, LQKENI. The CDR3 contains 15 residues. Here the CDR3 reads CASSPRQGGYGEQFF. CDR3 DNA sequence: TGTGCCAGCTCACCAAGGCAGGGGGGATATGGTGAGCAGTTCTTC.

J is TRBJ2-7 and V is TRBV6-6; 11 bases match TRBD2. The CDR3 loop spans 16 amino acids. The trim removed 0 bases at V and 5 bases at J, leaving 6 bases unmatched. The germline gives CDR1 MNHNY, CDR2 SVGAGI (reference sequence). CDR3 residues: CASSYSPLAGANEQYF. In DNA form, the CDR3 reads TGTGCCAGCAGTTACTCGCCACTAGCGGGAGCCAACGAGCAGTACTTC.

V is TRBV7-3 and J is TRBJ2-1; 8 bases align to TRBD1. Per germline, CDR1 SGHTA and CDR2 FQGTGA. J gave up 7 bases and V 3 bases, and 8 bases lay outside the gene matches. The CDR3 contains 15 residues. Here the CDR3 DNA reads TGTGCCAGCAGCTTTGATGCAGGGGGCTTGAATGAGCAGTTCTTC. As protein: CASSFDAGGLNEQFF.

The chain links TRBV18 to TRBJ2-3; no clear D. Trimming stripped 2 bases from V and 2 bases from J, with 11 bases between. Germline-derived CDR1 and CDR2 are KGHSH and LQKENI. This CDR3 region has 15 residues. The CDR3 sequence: CASSPSDLNTDTQYF. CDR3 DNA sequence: TGTGCCAGCTCACCAAGCGACTTAAACACAGATACGCAGTATTTT. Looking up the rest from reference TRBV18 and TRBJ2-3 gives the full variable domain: NAGVMQNPRHLVRRRGQEARLRCSPMKGHSHVYWYRQLPEEGLKFMVYLQKENIIDESGMPKERFSAEFPKEGPSILRIQQVVRGDSAAYFCASSPSDLNTDTQYFGPGTRLTVL.

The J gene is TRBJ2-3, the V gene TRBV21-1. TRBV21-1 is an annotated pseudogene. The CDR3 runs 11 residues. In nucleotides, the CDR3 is TGTGCCACCCAGGGAGTAGATACGCAGTATTTT. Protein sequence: CATQGVDTQYF.

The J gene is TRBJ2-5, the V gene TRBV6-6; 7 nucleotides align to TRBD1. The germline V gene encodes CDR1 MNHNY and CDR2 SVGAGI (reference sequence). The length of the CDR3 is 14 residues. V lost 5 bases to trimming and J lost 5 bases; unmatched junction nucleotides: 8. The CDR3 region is CASSRQGLLETQYF. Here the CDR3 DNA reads TGTGCCAGCAGTCGACAGGGCCTCCTGGAGACCCAGTACTTC.

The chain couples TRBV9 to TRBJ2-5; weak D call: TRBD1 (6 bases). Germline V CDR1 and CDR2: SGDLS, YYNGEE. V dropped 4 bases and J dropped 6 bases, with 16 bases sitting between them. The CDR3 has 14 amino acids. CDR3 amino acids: CASSPRQADQTQYF. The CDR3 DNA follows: TGTGCCAGCAGCCCGCGACAGGCGGATCAGACCCAGTACTTC. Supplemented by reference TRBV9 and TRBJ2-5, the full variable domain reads DSGVTQTPKHLITATGQRVTLRCSPRSGDLSVYWYQQSLDQGLQFLIQYYNGEERAKGNILERFSAQQFPDLHSELNLSSLELGDSALYFCASSPRQADQTQYFGPGTRLLVL.

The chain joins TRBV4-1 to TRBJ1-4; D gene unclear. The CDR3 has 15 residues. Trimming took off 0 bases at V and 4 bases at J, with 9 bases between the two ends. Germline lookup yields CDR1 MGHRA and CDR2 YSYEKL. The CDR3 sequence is CASSQDSGLNEKLFF. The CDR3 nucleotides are TGCGCCAGCAGCCAAGATAGTGGGCTTAATGAAAAACTGTTTTTT.

The CDR3 DNA is TGTGCCAGCACTCGATCCGGGACTGGAGCCTACGAGCAGTACTTC. Protein sequence: CASTRSGTGAYEQYF. The chain recombines TRBV27 with TRBJ2-7, with a weak D call TRBD2 (6 bases). Germline V CDR1 and CDR2: MNHEY, SMNVEV (reference sequence). This CDR3 region has 15 residues. Trimming left V 7 bases short and J 2 bases short, with 18 bases between.

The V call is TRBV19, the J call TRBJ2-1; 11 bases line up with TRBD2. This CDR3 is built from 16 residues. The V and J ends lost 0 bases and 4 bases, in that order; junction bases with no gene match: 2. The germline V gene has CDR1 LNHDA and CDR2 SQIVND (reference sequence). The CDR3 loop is CASSIDGTSGYNEQFF. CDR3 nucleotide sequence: TGTGCCAGTAGTATAGATGGGACTAGCGGATACAATGAGCAGTTCTTC.